This T cell receptor beta chain was found in a study of control samples from healthy donors and cancer patients. With 0 bases removed from V and 7 bases from J, the gap between germline ends came to 14 bases. The CDR3 length is 14 residues. Germline lookup yields CDR1 SGHRS and CDR2 YFSETQ. The repertoire was sequenced with immunoSEQ multiplex PCR; TCRdb's copy has only in-frame clones and lacks some. The data contain approximately 52,000 clones, around 90% of them singletons. The clonotype was recovered from a man in his forties or fifties in good health. The sequencing sample was made of blood. The rearrangement joins TRBV5-1 to TRBJ2-7; D is possibly TRBD2 (5 bases). The CDR3: CASSLDPSLGEQYF. CDR3 DNA: TGCGCCAGCAGCTTGGATCCTAGCCTGGGGGAGCAGTACTTC.